One and the same sample provided the 31 T cell receptor beta chains below, sequenced in a study of blood T cell repertoires in COVID-19. Profiled with immunoSEQ multiplex PCR; TCRdb holds only in-frame clones, not every one. This table has about 190,000 clones, around 85% appearing once. Material for sequencing was peripheral blood. Receptors originate from a man younger than 40 with acute or convalescent COVID-19.

This rearrangement joins TRBV9 to TRBJ2-5; the D is unclear. Trimming removed 2 bases from V and 2 bases from J, with 7 bases in between. The CDR3 is made up of 13 amino acids. Germline V CDR1 and CDR2: SGDLS, YYNGEE. CDR3: CASSVRLQETQYF. The CDR3, as DNA: TGTGCCAGCAGCGTCAGACTTCAAGAGACCCAGTACTTC.

CDR3 sequence: CASCPGTNSYEQYF. In nucleotides, the CDR3 is TGTGCCTCCTGCCCCGGGACTAACTCCTACGAGCAGTACTTC. This rearrangement joins TRBV28 to TRBJ2-7, with 7 positions matching TRBD2. Looked up from germline, CDR1 is MDHEN and CDR2 is SYDVKM. This CDR3 has 14 amino acids. V trimming: 11 bases; J trimming: 0 bases; junction bases outside the gene matches: 10.

V is TRBV14 and J is TRBJ2-3; D possibly corresponds to TRBD2 (5 bases). Germline assignment: CDR1 SGHDN and CDR2 FVKESK. Trimming stripped 6 bases from V and 0 bases from J, with 13 bases between. The CDR3 has 15 residues. In DNA, the CDR3 is TGTGCCAGCAGTCTACAGCTAGCTAGCACAGATACGCAGTATTTT. It translates to CASSLQLASTDTQYF.

The chain couples TRBV9 to TRBJ2-3; 11 bases align to TRBD2. Germline V lookup: CDR1 SGDLS, CDR2 YYNGEE. There are 14 residues in the CDR3. The J segment lost 3 bases and the V segment lost 4 bases, leaving 1 base of the junction unmatched. The CDR3 sequence is CASSRLAGTDTQYF. DNA for the CDR3: TGTGCCAGCAGCCGACTAGCGGGGACAGATACGCAGTATTTT.

A single count supports this clone. The DNA of the CDR3 is TGTGCCAGCAGTCCCGACCTAGCGACGGCCGCAGATACGCAGTATTTT. Translating gives CASSPDLATAADTQYF. V gene TRBV28 combines with J gene TRBJ2-3, with D possibly TRBD2 on 6 matching bases. CDR3 size: 16 residues. Trimming left V 5 bases short and J 4 bases short, with 19 bases between. Germline V gene data show CDR1 as MDHEN and CDR2 as SYDVKM.

The chain couples TRBV2 to TRBJ2-3; D is unresolved. Trimming cost V 5 bases and J 8 bases, with 2 bases left between them. Germline V gene data show CDR1 as SNHLY and CDR2 as FYNNEI. The CDR3 covers 9 residues. CDR3 region: CASSLTQYF. For the CDR3, the DNA is TGTGCCAGCAGTCTTACGCAGTATTTT.

This clone came up once. The V call is TRBV18, the J call TRBJ1-6, with 7 bases aligning to TRBD1. The V segment lost 0 bases and the J segment 5 bases; nucleotides outside the gene matches: 1. Germline V CDR1 and CDR2: KGHSH, LQKENI. This CDR3 spans 15 amino acids. CDR3 sequence (DNA): TGTGCCAGCTCACCACCGACAGGGAATAATTCACCCCTCCACTTT. This codes for CASSPPTGNNSPLHF.

The chain couples TRBV19 to TRBJ2-7; 10 bases map to TRBD1. J was trimmed by 2 bases and V by 4 bases; bases with no gene match: 2. This CDR3 is 14 amino acids long. Germline lookup yields CDR1 LNHDA and CDR2 SQIVND (reference sequence). CDR3 nucleotides: TGTGCCAGTAGTAGAGGACAGGGGGCCTACGAGCAGTACTTC. Protein sequence: CASSRGQGAYEQYF.

The genes are TRBV6-6 and TRBJ1-5; possibly TRBD1 for D (5 bases). Per germline, CDR1 MNHNY and CDR2 SVGAGI (reference sequence). CDR3 size: 14 residues. V was pared by 2 bases and J by 5 bases, with 10 bases between. CDR3 sequence: CASSYRGGDQPQHF. CDR3 DNA sequence: TGTGCCAGCAGTTACAGGGGTGGGGATCAGCCCCAGCATTTT.

Concerning this clone: At one end the junction does not follow the germline gene, possibly because of a read error. The chain employs TRBV7-7 and TRBJ2-7; TRBD1 aligns across 7 bases. CDR3 length: 13 amino acids. Germline-derived CDR1 and CDR2 are SSHAT and FNYEAQ (reference sequence). The CDR3: CASSLDRVGEQYF. The CDR3 nucleotides are TGTGCTAGCAGCTTAGACAGGGTGGGTGAGCAGTACTTC.

The V and J genes are TRBV6-5 and TRBJ1-5, with D unclear. The CDR3 extends over 15 amino acids. Germline V gives CDR1 MNHEY, CDR2 SVGAGI. V lost 5 bases to trimming and J lost 2 bases, with 13 bases between them. CDR3 DNA: TGTGCCAGCAGTCCTTTTATAGTAGGCAATCAGCCCCAGCATTTT. Translation: CASSPFIVGNQPQHF.

This chain connects TRBV2 to TRBJ2-1, with TRBD1 as a possible D gene (6 bases). The V end lost 4 bases, the J end lost 8 bases, and 12 bases lay between the germline ends. The germline V gene has CDR1 SNHLY and CDR2 FYNNEI. This CDR3 region has 13 residues. Here the CDR3 DNA reads TGTGCCAGCAGTGTCCCAGGGGAGTATGAGCAGTTCTTC. Its translation: CASSVPGEYEQFF.

This sequence joins TRBV5-1 and TRBJ1-4; 9 bases map to TRBD1. V dropped 3 bases and J dropped 5; count of bases not matched to a gene: 5. Germline-derived CDR1 and CDR2 are SGHRS and YFSETQ. This CDR3 comprises 15 residues. The CDR3 bases are TGCGCCAGCAGCTGGGGGGACAGGGAAAATGAAAAACTGTTTTTT. This sequence encodes CASSWGDRENEKLFF.

The rearrangement joins TRBV6-1 to TRBJ1-2; weak D call: TRBD1 (6 bases). The CDR3 has 14 amino acids. V lost 5 bases, J lost 4 bases, and 14 bases lay in between. Germline CDR1 is MNHNS and CDR2 is SASEGT. The CDR3 sequence is CASSSSPDSYGYTF. CDR3 coding DNA: TGTGCCAGCAGTTCATCCCCGGACAGCTATGGCTACACCTTC.

The rearrangement uses TRBV11-2 and TRBJ1-3; D is uncertain. Deletions cut 4 bases from V and 3 bases from J, with 19 bases between. This CDR3 is built from 17 residues. Germline CDR1 reads SGHAT; CDR2 reads FQNNGV. The CDR3 DNA follows: TGTGCCAGCAGCTCAAGCCTGGCGGCCTTTGGTGGAAACACCATATATTTT. This gives the protein CASSSSLAAFGGNTIYF.

The chain employs TRBV30 and TRBJ2-1; no clear D gene. Germline assignment: CDR1 GTSNPN and CDR2 SVGIG (reference sequence). V was shortened by 2 bases and J by 7 bases, with 15 bases between the two germline ends. The CDR3 spans 14 residues. CDR3 amino acids: CAWSRGQPGNEQFF. Here the CDR3 DNA reads TGTGCCTGGAGTAGAGGTCAGCCTGGGAATGAGCAGTTCTTC.

This chain links TRBV28 with TRBJ2-1; possible D gene TRBD2, 5 bases. Trimming removed 5 bases from V and 6 bases from J, with 14 bases in between. CDR3 length: 14 residues. Germline lookup yields CDR1 MDHEN and CDR2 SYDVKM. This CDR3 reads CASSTTRSRNEQFF. The CDR3 coding sequence is TGTGCCAGCAGTACCACTAGGTCTCGCAATGAGCAGTTCTTC.

CDR3 nucleotides: TGTGCCAGCAGCCTACGGGACAGGGGTTTCGGAAACACCATATATTTT. Amino acids: CASSLRDRGFGNTIYF. The chain combines TRBV9 with TRBJ1-3; 10 nucleotides align to TRBD1. There are 16 residues in the CDR3. Germline V gives CDR1 SGDLS, CDR2 YYNGEE. V gave up 4 bases and J gave up 4 bases; unmatched junction bases: 8.

This chain links TRBV4-1 with TRBJ1-2; maybe TRBD1 (6 bases). CDR1 and CDR2 from the germline V gene are MGHRA and YSYEKL. CDR3 length equals 16 residues. The ends were cut back, 1 base at V and 7 bases at J, with 19 bases in the middle. The CDR3, as DNA: TGCGCCAGCAGCCAAGCGATCAGGGGTAGTGGTACTGGCTACACCTTC. Protein: CASSQAIRGSGTGYTF.

The chain links TRBV7-8 to TRBJ1-5; D call uncertain. V lost 5 bases and J lost 2, with 31 bases in between. The germline CDR1 and CDR2 sequences are SGHVS and FQNEAQ. This CDR3 is built from 21 residues. In nucleotides, the CDR3 is TGTGCCAGCAGCCCGACGTGGTTTACTAGGCAAGGGTCAAGAGGCAATCAGCCCCAGCATTTT. This codes for CASSPTWFTRQGSRGNQPQHF.

The V and J genes are TRBV7-9 and TRBJ2-3, with TRBD2 matching 15 bases. CDR3 length: 16 residues. Losses at the gene ends were 9 bases for V and 4 bases for J; bases not matched to a gene: 8. Looked up from germline, CDR1 is SEHNR and CDR2 is FQNEAQ (reference sequence). The CDR3 is CASRTSGGAGADTQYF. As DNA, the CDR3 is TGTGCCAGTCGGACTAGCGGGGGGGCCGGTGCAGATACGCAGTATTTT.

In this sample, this clone turned up a few times. This chain links TRBV2 with TRBJ1-3, with TRBD1 matching 7 bases. Unmatched junction bases numbered 5, after V lost 6 bases and J lost 3 bases. In germline, CDR1 is SNHLY, CDR2 FYNNEI. The CDR3 is 14 amino acids. CDR3 in DNA: TGTGCCAGCAGGGCGACAGGGAGTGGAAACACCATATATTTT. It encodes CASRATGSGNTIYF.

The rearrangement links TRBV4-1 to TRBJ1-1, with D perhaps matching TRBD1 (5 bases). The V and J ends lost 7 bases and 3 bases respectively, with 18 bases between them. This CDR3 is 15 amino acids long. Germline V gene lookup returns CDR1 MGHRA and CDR2 YSYEKL. This CDR3 is CASIRTFADDTEAFF. The CDR3 DNA is TGCGCCAGCATCAGGACATTTGCTGACGACACTGAAGCTTTCTTT.

The gene calls are TRBV20-1 and TRBJ2-5, with 8 nucleotides matching TRBD2. The CDR3 is 14 amino acids. V shed 4 bases and J 5 bases; nucleotides not matched to a gene: 9. Germline V CDR1 and CDR2: DFQATT, SNEGSKA (reference sequence). The CDR3 region has the DNA TGCAGTGCTAATGACGGGAGGGCGAGGGAGACCCAGTACTTC. Translation: CSANDGRARETQYF.

The chain combines TRBV12-3 or TRBV12-4 with TRBJ2-7; perhaps TRBD2 as D (6 bases). The CDR3 extends over 12 amino acids. Trimming stripped 1 base from V and 12 bases from J, with 13 bases between. The CDR3 is CASSLGIGRGYF. CDR3 DNA: TGTGCCAGCAGTTTAGGGATAGGGCGGGGGTACTTC.

Many counts were recorded for this clone. The gene calls are TRBV2 and TRBJ2-1; a possible D gene is TRBD2 (6 bases). V gave up 2 bases and J gave up 8 bases, with 7 bases separating them. CDR3 size: 12 residues. Germline V gene sequence: CDR1 SNHLY, CDR2 FYNNEI. In DNA, the CDR3 is TGTGCCAGCAGTGAACCGGGGGATGAGCAGTTCTTC. The encoded protein is CASSEPGDEQFF.

The chain uses TRBV5-1 and TRBJ2-1; D gene ambiguous. The ends were cut back, 0 bases at V and 3 bases at J, with 13 bases in the middle. The CDR3 extends over 16 amino acids. The germline gives CDR1 SGHRS, CDR2 YFSETQ. This chain's CDR3 is CASSLDPYSSYNEQFF. In DNA form, the CDR3 reads TGCGCCAGCAGCTTGGATCCATATTCCAGCTACAATGAGCAGTTCTTC.

J is TRBJ1-3 and V is TRBV4-1; perhaps TRBD1 as D (5 bases). Trimming removed 1 base from V and 5 bases from J, with 18 bases in between. This CDR3 is 17 amino acids long. Germline CDR1 and CDR2: MGHRA and YSYEKL. CDR3 sequence: CASSQGGGTGKRNTIYF. DNA of the CDR3: TGCGCCAGCAGCCAAGGGGGGGGGACCGGGAAGAGAAACACCATATATTTT.

This chain links TRBV6-6 with TRBJ2-1; 12 nucleotides match TRBD2. V lost 6 bases to trimming and J lost 7 bases; unmatched junction nucleotides: 7. Looked up from germline, CDR1 is MNHNY and CDR2 is SVGAGI (reference sequence). This CDR3 region has 15 residues. This CDR3 is CASSPTSGGMNEQFF. As DNA, the CDR3 is TGTGCCAGCAGCCCAACTAGCGGGGGGATGAATGAGCAGTTCTTC.

V gene TRBV29-1 combines with J gene TRBJ2-1, with 11 bases lining up with TRBD2. The ends lost 4 bases at V and 7 bases at J; junction bases unmatched: 12. Germline V gene lookup returns CDR1 SQVTM and CDR2 ANQGSEA. This CDR3 contains 16 residues. This CDR3 is CSVARLAGGPQNEQFF. In DNA, the CDR3 is TGCAGCGTTGCCCGGCTAGCGGGAGGCCCACAGAATGAGCAGTTCTTC.

The chain combines TRBV4-1 with TRBJ2-1; 12 nucleotides align to TRBD2. The ends lost 1 base at V and 7 bases at J; junction bases unmatched: 8. The CDR3 contains 17 residues. Germline CDR1 MGHRA, CDR2 YSYEKL. The CDR3 DNA reads TGCGCCAGCAGCCAAGGAGGCGGACTAGCGGGATTTAATGAGCAGTTCTTC. Translating gives CASSQGGGLAGFNEQFF.